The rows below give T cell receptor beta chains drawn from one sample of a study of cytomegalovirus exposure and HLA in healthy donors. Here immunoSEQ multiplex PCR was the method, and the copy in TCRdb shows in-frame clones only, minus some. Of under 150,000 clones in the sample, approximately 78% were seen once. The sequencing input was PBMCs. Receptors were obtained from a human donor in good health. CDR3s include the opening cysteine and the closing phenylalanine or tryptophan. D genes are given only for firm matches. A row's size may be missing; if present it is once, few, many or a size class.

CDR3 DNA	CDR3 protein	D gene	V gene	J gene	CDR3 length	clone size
TGTGCCAGCAGCGTGGGACTAGCGGAGGTCACCGGGGAGCTGTTTTTT	CASSVGLAEVTGELFF	TRBD2	TRBV5-6	TRBJ2-2	16	once
TGTGCCAGTAAGTCGGGGATGAACACTGAAGCTTTCTTT	CASKSGMNTEAFF	.	TRBV19	TRBJ1-1	13	.
TGCGCCAGCAGCCAAGGAGGACTAGCGGGGAACACAGATACGCAGTATTTT	CASSQGGLAGNTDTQYF	TRBD2	TRBV4-1	TRBJ2-3	17	.
TGTGCCAGCTCACCTCTACCCCAGGGTTTTAATTCACCCCTCCACTTT	CASSPLPQGFNSPLHF	.	TRBV18	TRBJ1-6	16	.
TGTGCCAGTAGTATAAGGGGAGGGAACACTGAAGCTTTCTTT	CASSIRGGNTEAFF	.	TRBV19	TRBJ1-1	14	.
TGTGCCAGCAGCCGAGACAGGGCCCCGAATACGCAGTATTTT	CASSRDRAPNTQYF	TRBD1	TRBV11-3	TRBJ2-3	14	.
TGTGCCAGCGGCACGTGGGGCCAGTACCAAGAGACCCAGTACTTC	CASGTWGQYQETQYF	.	TRBV7-6	TRBJ2-5	15	.
TGCGCCAGCAGCTTGGGGGGAGCTTCGAATGAGCAGTTCTTC	CASSLGGASNEQFF	.	TRBV5-1	TRBJ2-1	14	.
TGTGCCATCAGTCCCTACCCCGAAAACACCATATATTTT	CAISPYPENTIYF	.	TRBV10-3	TRBJ1-3	13	few
TGTGCCAGTAGTTTGGAAGGGGACTATGGCTACACCTTC	CASSLEGDYGYTF	.	TRBV19	TRBJ1-2	13	.
TGTGCCAGCAGTTTTCGGGACAGGGTTGGGCTAGCGGGCTACGAGCAGTACTTC	CASSFRDRVGLAGYEQYF	.	TRBV27	TRBJ2-7	18	.
TGTGCCAGCAGGCAACTAAGGACAGGGACCTACGAGCAGTACTTC	CASRQLRTGTYEQYF	TRBD1	TRBV5-6	TRBJ2-7	15	.
TGTGCCTGGGACAGGGGGACTAATGAAAAACTGTTTTTT	CAWDRGTNEKLFF	TRBD1	TRBV30	TRBJ1-4	13	.
TGTGCCAGCAGCCCACAAGCGGGCGCCGACTATGGCTACACCTTC	CASSPQAGADYGYTF	.	TRBV5-6	TRBJ1-2	15	.
TGTGCCAGCCGTGGGGGACAGACTAATTCACCCCTCCACTTT	CASRGGQTNSPLHF	TRBD1	TRBV2	TRBJ1-6	14	.
TGTGCCAGCCTTGGGCTGCAGACCTACAATGAGCAGTTCTTC	CASLGLQTYNEQFF	.	TRBV6-1	TRBJ2-1	14	.
TGTGCCACAGACAGGGACCACTATGGCTACACCTTC	CATDRDHYGYTF	TRBD1	TRBV19	TRBJ1-2	12	few